Sequencing of this TCR beta chain was carried out in a study of cytomegalovirus exposure and HLA in healthy donors. General observations from the study: Later on, an analysis showed TCR association rates differing by HLA locus, with DRB1 the most and HLA-C the fewest. According to the study, about 180 TCR beta chains were cytomegalovirus-associated.

Vbeta (60) and Jbeta (13) primers were used in the PCR. Sequenced by immunoSEQ multiplex PCR; TCRdb stores in-frame clones only, minus some. This sample yields about 87,000 clones, of which 74% are seen a single time; 20% to 25% belongs to the top ten. The CDR3 is 15 amino acids. Trimming cost V 3 bases and J 4 bases, with 19 bases left between them. Germline V CDR1 and CDR2: SQVTM, ANQGSEA. A remark on this clone: Its antigen remains unknown.

Sampled while nominally healthy, donors likely had unrecorded immune exposures. V and J are TRBV29-1 and TRBJ2-7; TRBD1 is a possible D gene (6 bases). This TCR derives from a man aged 25 to 40 in good health and CMV-seropositive. The sequenced material came from PBMCs. This CDR3 is CSVDRTDSGVYEQYF. The CDR3 DNA reads TGCAGCGTTGACAGGACAGACTCTGGAGTTTACGAGCAGTACTTC.